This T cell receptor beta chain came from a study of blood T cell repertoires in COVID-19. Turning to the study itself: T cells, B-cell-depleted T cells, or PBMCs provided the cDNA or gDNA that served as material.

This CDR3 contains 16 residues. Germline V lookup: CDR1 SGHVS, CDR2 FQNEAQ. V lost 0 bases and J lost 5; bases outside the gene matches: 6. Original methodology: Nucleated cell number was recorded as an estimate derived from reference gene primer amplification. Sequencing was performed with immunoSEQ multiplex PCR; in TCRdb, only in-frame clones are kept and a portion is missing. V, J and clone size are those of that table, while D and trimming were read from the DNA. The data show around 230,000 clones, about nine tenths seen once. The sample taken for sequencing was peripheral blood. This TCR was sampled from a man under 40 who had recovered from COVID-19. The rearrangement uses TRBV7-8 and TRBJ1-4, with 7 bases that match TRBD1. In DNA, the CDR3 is TGTGCCAGCAGCTTAGCGCTGGGCAGGGGGAATGAAAAACTGTTTTTT. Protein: CASSLALGRGNEKLFF.